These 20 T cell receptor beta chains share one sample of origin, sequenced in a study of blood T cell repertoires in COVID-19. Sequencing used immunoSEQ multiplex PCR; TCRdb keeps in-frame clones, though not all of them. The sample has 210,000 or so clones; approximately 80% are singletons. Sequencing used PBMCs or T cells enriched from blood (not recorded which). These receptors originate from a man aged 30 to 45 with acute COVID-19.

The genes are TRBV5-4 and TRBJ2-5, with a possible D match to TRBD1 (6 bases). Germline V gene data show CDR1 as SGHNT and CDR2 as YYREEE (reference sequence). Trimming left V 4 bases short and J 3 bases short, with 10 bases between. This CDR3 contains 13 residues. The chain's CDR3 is CASSKRGKETQYF. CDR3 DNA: TGTGCCAGCAGCAAGAGGGGGAAAGAGACCCAGTACTTC.

The CDR3 DNA reads as TGTGCCAGCAGCGTCGCACCAGTCTACGAGCAGTACTTC. This sequence encodes CASSVAPVYEQYF. This sequence joins TRBV9 and TRBJ2-7; D gene uncertain. The CDR3 is 13 amino acids. Germline assignment: CDR1 SGDLS and CDR2 YYNGEE. V gave up 2 bases and J gave up 3 bases, with 9 bases separating them.

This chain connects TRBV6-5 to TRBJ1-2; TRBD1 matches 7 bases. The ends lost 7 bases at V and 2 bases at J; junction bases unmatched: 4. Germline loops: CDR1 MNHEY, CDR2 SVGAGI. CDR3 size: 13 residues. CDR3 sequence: CASISRGNYGYTF. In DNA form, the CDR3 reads TGTGCCAGCATTTCCAGGGGGAACTATGGCTACACCTTC.

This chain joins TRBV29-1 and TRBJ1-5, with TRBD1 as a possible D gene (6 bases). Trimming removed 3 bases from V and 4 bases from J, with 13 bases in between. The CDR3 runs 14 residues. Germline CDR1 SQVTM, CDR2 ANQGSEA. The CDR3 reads CSVDPNRENQPQHF. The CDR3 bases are TGCAGCGTTGATCCGAACAGGGAGAATCAGCCCCAGCATTTT.

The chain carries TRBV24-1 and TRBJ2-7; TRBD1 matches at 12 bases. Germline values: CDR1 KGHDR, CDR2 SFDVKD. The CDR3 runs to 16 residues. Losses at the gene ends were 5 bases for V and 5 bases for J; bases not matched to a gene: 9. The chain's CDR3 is CATSARTGTGGHEQYF. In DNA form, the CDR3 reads TGTGCCACCAGTGCCAGAACCGGGACAGGGGGCCACGAGCAGTACTTC.

DNA for the CDR3: TGCGCCAGCAGCCAGGAGAGGACAGGCGGTCAGCCCCAGCATTTT. It codes for CASSQERTGGQPQHF. This chain uses TRBV4-1 with TRBJ1-5; 7 nucleotides agree with TRBD1. This CDR3 has 15 amino acids. With V trimmed by 3 bases and J by 6 bases, 8 bases remained unmatched. Germline CDR1 reads MGHRA; CDR2 reads YSYEKL.

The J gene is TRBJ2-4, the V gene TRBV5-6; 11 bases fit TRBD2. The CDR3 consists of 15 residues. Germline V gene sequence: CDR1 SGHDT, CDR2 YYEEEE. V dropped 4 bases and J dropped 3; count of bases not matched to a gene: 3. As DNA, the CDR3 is TGTGCCAGCAGCGAACTAGCGGGGGACAAAAACATTCAGTACTTC. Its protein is CASSELAGDKNIQYF.

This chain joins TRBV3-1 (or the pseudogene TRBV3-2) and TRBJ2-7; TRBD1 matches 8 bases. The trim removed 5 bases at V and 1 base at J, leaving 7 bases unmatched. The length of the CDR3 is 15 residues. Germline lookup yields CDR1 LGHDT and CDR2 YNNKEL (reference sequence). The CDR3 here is CASSKGTGFSYEQYF. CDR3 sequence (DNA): TGTGCCAGCAGCAAGGGGACAGGCTTTTCCTACGAGCAGTACTTC.

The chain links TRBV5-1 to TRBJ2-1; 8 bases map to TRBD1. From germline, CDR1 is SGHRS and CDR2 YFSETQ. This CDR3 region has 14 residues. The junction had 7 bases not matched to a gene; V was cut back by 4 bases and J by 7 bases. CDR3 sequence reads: CASSEGQVSNEQFF. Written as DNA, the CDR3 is TGCGCCAGCAGCGAGGGACAGGTGTCAAATGAGCAGTTCTTC.

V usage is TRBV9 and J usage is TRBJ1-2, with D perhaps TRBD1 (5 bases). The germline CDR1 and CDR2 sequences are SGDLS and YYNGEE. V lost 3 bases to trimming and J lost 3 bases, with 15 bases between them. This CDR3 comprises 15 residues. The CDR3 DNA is TGTGCCAGCAGCGGCTCCATAGGGGCGGACTATGGCTACACCTTC. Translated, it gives CASSGSIGADYGYTF.

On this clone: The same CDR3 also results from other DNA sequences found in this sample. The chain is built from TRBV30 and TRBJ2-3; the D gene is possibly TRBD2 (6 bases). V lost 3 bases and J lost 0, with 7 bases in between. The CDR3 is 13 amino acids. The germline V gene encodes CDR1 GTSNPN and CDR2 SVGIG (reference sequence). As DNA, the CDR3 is TGTGCCTGGAGCGGACTAAGCACAGATACGCAGTATTTT. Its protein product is CAWSGLSTDTQYF. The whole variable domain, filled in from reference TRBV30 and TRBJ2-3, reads SQTIHQWPATLVQPVGSPLSLECTVEGTSNPNLYWYRQAAGRGLQLLFYSVGIGQISSEVPQNLSASRPQDRQFILSSKKLLLSDSGFYLCAWSGLSTDTQYFGPGTRLTVL.

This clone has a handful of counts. The CDR3 loop reads CASSNSGTGELFF. The CDR3 DNA reads as TGTGCCAGCTCCAATTCCGGGACCGGGGAGCTGTTTTTT. V is TRBV28 and J is TRBJ2-2; D gene unclear. V lost 8 bases to trimming and J lost 5 bases, with 12 bases between them. The germline V gene encodes CDR1 MDHEN and CDR2 SYDVKM. This CDR3 region has 13 residues.

In DNA, the CDR3 is TGTGCCAGCAGTGAAGCTCGGGTTAGCTCCTACGAGCAGTACTTC. Protein product: CASSEARVSSYEQYF. The chain links TRBV2 to TRBJ2-7; D remains ambiguous. The CDR3 runs to 15 residues. The germline gives CDR1 SNHLY, CDR2 FYNNEI. V was clipped by 0 bases and J by 0 bases, with 9 bases between them.

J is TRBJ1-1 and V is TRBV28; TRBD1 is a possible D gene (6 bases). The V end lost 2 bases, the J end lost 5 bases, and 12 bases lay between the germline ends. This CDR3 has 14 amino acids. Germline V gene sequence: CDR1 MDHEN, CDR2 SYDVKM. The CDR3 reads CASSLEGVRTEAFF. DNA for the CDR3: TGTGCCAGCAGTTTAGAGGGGGTTCGGACTGAAGCTTTCTTT.

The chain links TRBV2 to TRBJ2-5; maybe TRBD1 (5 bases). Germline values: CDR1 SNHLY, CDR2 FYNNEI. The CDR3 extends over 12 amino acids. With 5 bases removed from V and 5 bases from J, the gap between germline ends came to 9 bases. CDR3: CASSSGRETQYF. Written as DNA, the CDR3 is TGTGCCAGCAGTTCAGGGCGGGAGACCCAGTACTTC.

CDR3 region: CASSVSIGHQETQYF. The CDR3 DNA sequence: TGTGCCAGCTCAGTTTCAATTGGGCACCAAGAGACCCAGTACTTC. V gene TRBV18 combines with J gene TRBJ2-5; no clear D. The CDR3 contains 15 residues. V lost 5 bases to trimming and J lost 0 bases, with 13 bases between them. CDR1 and CDR2 from the germline V gene are KGHSH and LQKENI. Together with reference TRBV18 and TRBJ2-5, the CDR3 gives the full variable domain: NAGVMQNPRHLVRRRGQEARLRCSPMKGHSHVYWYRQLPEEGLKFMVYLQKENIIDESGMPKERFSAEFPKEGPSILRIQQVVRGDSAAYFCASSVSIGHQETQYFGPGTRLLVL.

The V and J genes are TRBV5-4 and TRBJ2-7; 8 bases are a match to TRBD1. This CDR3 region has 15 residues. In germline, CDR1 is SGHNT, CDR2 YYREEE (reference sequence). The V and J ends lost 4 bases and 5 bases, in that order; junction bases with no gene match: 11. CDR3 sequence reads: CASSPEPTGDHEQYF. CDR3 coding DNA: TGTGCCAGCAGCCCCGAGCCGACAGGGGACCACGAGCAGTACTTC.

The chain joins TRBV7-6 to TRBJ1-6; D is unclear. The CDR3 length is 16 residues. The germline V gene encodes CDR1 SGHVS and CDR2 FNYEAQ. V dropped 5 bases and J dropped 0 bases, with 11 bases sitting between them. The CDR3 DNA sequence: TGTGCCAGCAGCGCCTCACTTAACTCCTATAATTCACCCCTCCACTTT. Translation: CASSASLNSYNSPLHF.

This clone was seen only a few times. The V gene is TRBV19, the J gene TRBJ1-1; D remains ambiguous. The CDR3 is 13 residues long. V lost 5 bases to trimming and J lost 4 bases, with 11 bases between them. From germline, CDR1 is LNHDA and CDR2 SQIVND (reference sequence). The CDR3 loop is CASSASRGTEAFF. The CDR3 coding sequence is TGTGCCAGTAGTGCCAGTCGGGGCACTGAAGCTTTCTTT.

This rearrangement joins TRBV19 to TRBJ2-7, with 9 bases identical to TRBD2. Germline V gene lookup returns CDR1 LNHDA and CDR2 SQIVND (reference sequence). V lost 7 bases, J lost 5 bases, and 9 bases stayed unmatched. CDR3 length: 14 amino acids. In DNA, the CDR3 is TGTGCCAGTAAGACCCCGGGACTAGCCCACGAGCAGTACTTC. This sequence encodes CASKTPGLAHEQYF.